The 14 T cell receptor beta chains given below trace back to one sample, sequenced in a study of beta chain features in type 1 diabetes. All of the isolated RNA was reverse transcribed, so expressed TCRB transcripts were sequenced. Generated by immunoSEQ multiplex PCR, the TCRdb table keeps only in-frame clones and is missing some. The sample lists hundreds of thousands of clones; around 68% were seen once. The sequencing sample was made of naive CD4+ T cells from blood. The origin of the receptors is a man aged 30 to 39 in good health.

The V and J genes are TRBV7-2 and TRBJ2-2, with D possibly TRBD2 on 6 matching bases. This CDR3 comprises 15 residues. Trimming stripped 2 bases from V and 2 bases from J, with 9 bases between. Germline V lookup: CDR1 SGHTA, CDR2 FQGNSA. As DNA, the CDR3 is TGTGCCAGCAGCTTAATTAGCGGTAACACCGGGGAGCTGTTTTTT. This gives the protein CASSLISGNTGELFF.

This clone has more than one count but fewer than ten. V and J are TRBV25-1 and TRBJ2-4; D might be TRBD1 or TRBD2, each matching 6 bases. V was trimmed by 6 bases and J by 7 bases, leaving 19 bases between them. The germline V gene encodes CDR1 MGHDK and CDR2 SYGVNS. CDR3 length equals 15 residues. CDR3 in amino acids: CASRRGGLEGNIQYF. The CDR3 DNA reads as TGTGCCAGCAGAAGAGGGGGACTTGAGGGGAACATTCAGTACTTC.

This clone was detected a few times. The chain carries TRBV29-1 and TRBJ2-3, with D possibly being TRBD1 or TRBD2 (5 bases each). Germline CDR1 is SQVTM and CDR2 is ANQGSEA. Between the trimmed V and J ends, which lost 2 bases and 6 bases, there was a span of 9 bases. CDR3 length: 12 residues. CDR3 nucleotides: TGCAGCGTTGAAAGCTGGGGGGATACGCAGTATTTT. Translated: CSVESWGDTQYF.

CDR3 amino acids: CASSRSVGGGDQETQYF. In DNA form, the CDR3 reads TGTGCCAGCAGTCGTAGTGTGGGTGGAGGGGATCAAGAGACCCAGTACTTC. The rearrangement joins TRBV9 to TRBJ2-5, with D possibly being TRBD2 (6 bases). The CDR3 length is 17 residues. The V gene's germline CDR1 is SGDLS and CDR2 YYNGEE. V lost 5 bases and J lost 2, with 22 bases in between.

The V call is TRBV30, the J call TRBJ2-2, with D possibly TRBD1 on 6 matching bases. Trimming took 4 bases from V and 7 from J, leaving 13 bases between them. Germline CDR1 and CDR2: GTSNPN and SVGIG (reference sequence). This CDR3 contains 13 residues. The CDR3 region is CAWNGRGGGELFF. CDR3 nucleotide sequence: TGTGCCTGGAACGGCAGGGGCGGCGGGGAGCTGTTTTTT.

The CDR3: CASSRGDWPYEQYF. The CDR3 DNA follows: TGCGCCAGCAGTAGAGGGGACTGGCCCTACGAGCAGTACTTC. The chain joins TRBV10-1 to TRBJ2-7; perhaps TRBD2 as D (6 bases). The V end lost 5 bases, the J end lost 2 bases, and 13 bases lay between the germline ends. This CDR3 region has 14 residues. Germline CDR1 and CDR2: WNHNN and SYGVQD (reference sequence).

Turning to this clone: The sample holds other DNA sequences that translate to the same CDR3. This chain connects TRBV29-1 to TRBJ2-5, with D unresolved. CDR3 length: 12 amino acids. Germline V gene sequence: CDR1 SQVTM, CDR2 ANQGSEA. V was clipped by 6 bases and J by 2 bases, with 10 bases between them. The CDR3 DNA is TGCAGCGTGAGGACGGATCAAGAGACCCAGTACTTC. It translates to CSVRTDQETQYF. Complete variable domain (other parts from reference TRBV29-1 and TRBJ2-5): SAVISQKPSRDICQRGTSLTIQCQVDSQVTMMFWYRQQPGQSLTLIATANQGSEATYESGFVIDKFPISRPNLTFSTLTVSNMSPEDSSIYLCSVRTDQETQYFGPGTRLLVL.

V is TRBV6-1 and J is TRBJ2-3; no clear D. Between the trimmed V and J ends, which lost 5 bases and 2 bases, there was a span of 8 bases. The CDR3 loop spans 13 amino acids. CDR1 is MNHNS, CDR2 SASEGT, per germline. CDR3 DNA sequence: TGTGCCAGCAGTAGAGTAATCACAGATACGCAGTATTTT. It specifies CASSRVITDTQYF.

This clone was recorded a few times. The chain combines TRBV25-1 with TRBJ1-3; D gene uncertain. Deletions cut 6 bases from V and 0 bases from J, with 3 bases between. Germline loops: CDR1 MGHDK, CDR2 SYGVNS. The CDR3 extends over 12 amino acids. CDR3 sequence: CASSNSGNTIYF. CDR3 DNA sequence: TGTGCCAGCAGCAACTCTGGAAACACCATATATTTT.

Only a few counts were recorded for this clone. CDR3 amino acids: CAWSRDRVHTGELFF. The DNA of the CDR3 is TGTGCCTGGAGTCGGGACAGGGTTCACACCGGGGAGCTGTTTTTT. The chain uses TRBV30 and TRBJ2-2; 9 nucleotides line up with TRBD1. CDR1 GTSNPN and CDR2 SVGIG come from the germline V gene (reference sequence). The trim removed 2 bases at V and 3 bases at J, leaving 4 bases unmatched. The CDR3 runs 15 residues.

V usage is TRBV27 and J usage is TRBJ2-7; D unresolved. Germline CDR1 reads MNHEY; CDR2 reads SMNVEV (reference sequence). The V end lost 5 bases, the J end lost 2 bases, and 10 bases lay between the germline ends. The CDR3 is made up of 13 amino acids. CDR3 sequence: CASSGVWAYEQYF. In nucleotides, the CDR3 is TGTGCCAGCAGTGGAGTCTGGGCCTACGAGCAGTACTTC.

The chain is built from TRBV13 and TRBJ1-3; 9 positions match TRBD1. Germline assignment: CDR1 PRHDT and CDR2 FYEKMQ (reference sequence). Germline trimming cut 5 bases from V and 3 bases from J; bases unmatched to any gene: 8. The CDR3 loop spans 16 amino acids. The CDR3, as DNA: TGTGCCAGCAGCCCCCATGGACAGGGGAGTGGAAACACCATATATTTT. Translation gives CASSPHGQGSGNTIYF.

The chain links TRBV5-1 to TRBJ2-5, with TRBD1 as a possible D gene (6 bases). The CDR3 extends over 13 amino acids. The V gene lost 2 bases and the J gene lost 3 bases, with 8 bases spanning the gap. Per germline, CDR1 SGHRS and CDR2 YFSETQ. Here the CDR3 DNA reads TGCGCCAGCAGCTTCGCAGGGGAAGAGACCCAGTACTTC. Its protein is CASSFAGEETQYF.

The genes are TRBV25-1 and TRBJ1-2, with D possibly matching TRBD1 (6 bases). Germline CDR1 reads MGHDK; CDR2 reads SYGVNS. V was cut by 6 bases and J by 4 bases, with 15 bases left in between. The CDR3 totals 14 residues. The CDR3 bases are TGTGCCAGCAGCGGGGCTGGGACACGCTATGGCTACACCTTC. Protein sequence: CASSGAGTRYGYTF.